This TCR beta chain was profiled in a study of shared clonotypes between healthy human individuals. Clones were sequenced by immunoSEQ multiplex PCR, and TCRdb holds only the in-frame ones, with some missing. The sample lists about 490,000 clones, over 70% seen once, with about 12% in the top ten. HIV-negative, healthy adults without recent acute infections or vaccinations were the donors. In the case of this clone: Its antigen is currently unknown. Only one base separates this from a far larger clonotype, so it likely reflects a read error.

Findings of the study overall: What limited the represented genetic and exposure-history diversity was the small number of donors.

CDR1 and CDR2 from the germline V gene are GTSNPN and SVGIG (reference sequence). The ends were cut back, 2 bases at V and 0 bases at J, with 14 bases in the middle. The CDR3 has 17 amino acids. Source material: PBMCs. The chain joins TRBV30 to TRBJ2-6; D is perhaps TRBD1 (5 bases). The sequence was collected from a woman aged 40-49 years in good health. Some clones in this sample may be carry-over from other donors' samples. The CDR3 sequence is CAWSKRGLHSGANVLTF. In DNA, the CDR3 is TGTGCCTGGAGTAAAAGGGGTTTACACTCTGGGGCCAACGTCCTGACTTTC.